This TCR beta chain stems from a study of blood T cell repertoires in COVID-19. Study as a whole: The cDNA or gDNA used as material had been derived from T cells, B-cell-depleted T cells, or PBMCs.

From germline, CDR1 is SGDLS and CDR2 YYNGEE. V shed 1 base and J shed 6 bases, with 11 bases lying between them. This CDR3 is built from 13 residues. Authors' data handling: The authors estimated nucleated cell counts from reference gene primer amplification. Libraries were prepared by immunoSEQ multiplex PCR; TCRdb keeps only in-frame clonotypes and omits some of them. V and J calls and clone size are those listed in that table; D and trimming were worked out from the DNA. The data contain about 340,000 clones, around four fifths of them seen just once; the ten biggest clones take up 2.5% to 3.5%. This receptor was taken from a man younger than 40 with active or convalescent COVID-19. The V and J genes are TRBV9 and TRBJ2-7; D possibly corresponds to TRBD2 (6 bases). The sequenced sample consisted of peripheral blood. The chain's CDR3 is CASSVQAGSEQYF. CDR3 DNA: TGTGCCAGCAGCGTACAAGCGGGTAGCGAGCAGTACTTC.